This record looks at one T cell receptor beta chain sequence and its context. This clone was detected only a few times. The clone's antigen remains unknown. No quality values exist for individual bases; no much larger clone is one base distant. The cohort was made up of hundreds of healthy bone marrow donors. At the time of sampling, every cohort member was nominally healthy, though immune exposures that went unrecorded were likely present. The donor was CMV seropositive and was included in the group of 250 to 300 seropositive cohort members. Every donor gave a peripheral blood sample, and the peripheral blood mononuclear cells from that sample were used for TCR beta sequencing. Genomic DNA was extracted from the blood cell samples with the Qiagen DNeasy Blood Extraction Kit. The library was made by the immunoSEQ multiplex PCR assay. For the multiplex PCR, a mixture combining 60 forward primers for TCR Vbeta segments and 13 reverse primers for TCR Jbeta segments was used. A multiplex PCR assay on genomic DNA amplified the CDR3 region of rearranged TCR beta genes. The amplified TCR beta libraries were sequenced on the Illumina HiSeq System as 87-base-pair reads. The authors' analysis ran thus. Across the roughly 670 repertoires, a later analysis counted some 80 million unique TCR beta chains, about 10 million of which were shared by at least two donors. Raw reads were error-corrected and collapsed into unique sequences with a nearest-neighbor algorithm that merged closely related sequences to remove PCR and sequencing errors. CDR3 sequences were aligned to IMGT reference sequences to assign V, D and J gene segments. For a sequence to be retained, a match of at least six nucleotides to both a V gene segment and a J gene segment was required. A rearrangement counted as productive if the CDR3 had no stop codons and remained in frame with V and J, and every other rearrangement counted as non-productive. CDR3 was defined according to IMGT convention as the region running from the second conserved V-encoded cysteine to the conserved J-encoded phenylalanine. The earlier analysis of fewer than 700 of the donors excluded sequences that lacked an unambiguous match to a single V gene segment. In an earlier analysis of approximately 610 of the donors, V segments were called functional above 56.7% productive rearrangements and were called segregating when the between-donor standard deviation exceeded 5%. A statistical classification framework was developed to diagnose cytomegalovirus status using the catalog of TCR beta chain sequences. In a later analysis, TCR nucleotide sequences were compared against IMGT/GENE-DB human TR gene sequences so that V and J genes could be assigned. A later analysis assigned CDR3 sequences and most-parsimonious VDJ recombination scenarios with the TCRdist pipeline. In a later analysis, each TCR beta chain was defined by its CDR3 amino acid sequence together with its V-gene family, and reads without a unique V-gene family were excluded. As a way to deal with suspected cross-contamination and a sequencing artifact, a later analysis dropped under 600 nucleotide sequences that were highly shared and had low generation probability. In a later analysis, a clonal expansion index was calculated for each public chain from normalized within-repertoire ranks of inferred template counts. Generation probabilities in a later analysis came from a VDJ recombination model fitted to out-of-frame rearrangements, and those results were checked against IGoR. In a later analysis, TCR-TCR, TCR-HLA and TCR-CMV co-occurrence was scored with hypergeometric tests, and a repertoire-size bias correction was applied to TCR pairs. A later analysis estimated false discovery rates by permuting HLA or CMV assignments 20 times. A later analysis grouped co-occurring TCRs with DBSCAN, adding TCRdist sequence similarity when clustering within HLA-allele-positive subsets. For co-occurrence clustering, repertoires with fewer than 30,000 or more than 120,000 public chains were excluded, along with four to six repertoires with anomalous nucleotide sharing. The immuneACCESS repertoire file appears here via TCRdb, limited to in-frame rearrangements. These files lack a portion of the clones; in checked studies, under half of the deficit traces to unresolved V genes, and the cause of the others is not known. The V and J calls and clone size come from that table; D and trimming were worked out from the DNA. This sample has about 140,000 clones in its table, and 82% of those were observed once. Roughly 1.4% of the sample belongs to the ten largest clones.

The source of the sample is a study of cytomegalovirus exposure and HLA in healthy donors (dated by TCRdb to about 2017). Notes on the research overall: In an earlier analysis of under 750 of the donors, approximately 260 Gb of sequence data and about 110 million unique TCR beta sequences from about 179 million T cells were reported. A later genetic analysis used genome-wide SNP genotypes for about 55% of the 666 donors, treating that subset as a discovery cohort. In a later analysis, previously published TCR beta repertoires from more than 500 donors were re-analyzed and high-resolution HLA genotyping was added so that TCR occurrence patterns could be studied. Besides the first cohort of 666 subjects, a separate validation cohort made up of roughly 120 different subjects was used. Typing coverage varied by locus: roughly 629-630 donors for A, B, C, DRB1 and DQB1; 500 to 550 for DQA1; nearly 610 for DPA1; 450 to 480 for DPB1. High-throughput TCR immunosequencing, statistical association of individual TCRs with disease status, and machine learning were combined to predict cytomegalovirus infection status. Class I and class II HLA loci were covered by the typing at four-digit resolution. The genetic ancestry cluster associated with self-reported Caucasian donors included over 65% of the roughly 380 genotyped donors. The study profiled the T cell repertoires of hundreds of subjects by immunosequencing and related them to cytomegalovirus serostatus. An earlier analysis of about 620 of the donors applied high-throughput TCR beta sequencing to assess whether each TCR beta V gene segment acted as functional or pseudogenic. All discovery cohort repertoires had been generated on a single sequencing platform. Among some 400 genotyped donors of the cohort, an average of roughly 230,000 unique TCR beta nucleotide sequences was sequenced per donor, of which 15% to 20% were non-productive. The study was designed to test whether signatures of past pathogen exposure could be identified by cataloging public T cell receptors. Because of strong linkage in the cohort, four to six DR-DQ haplotypes were treated as single units for association and clustering. Rather than using new phenotypic data, the later analysis identified candidate immune exposures from TCR beta sequences and from how often those sequences occurred across donors. Donor age, sex, ethnicity and CMV serostatus were collected together with the repertoire data. An early release covering 500 to 750 HLA-typed donors comprised approximately 290 gigabases of sequencing data and around 80 million unique TCR sequences. What the authors observed across the whole study: Cytomegalovirus status was reported to be diagnosed by the classifier with high specificity and sensitivity in both the original and validation cohorts. In a later analysis, most CMV-associated TCR beta chains were found to appear HLA-restricted, with HLA associations seemingly driven largely by CMV exposure. Correlated functional status among segregating V segments might reflect linkage disequilibrium, but an unknown experimental factor could not be ruled out. A later analysis associated about 18,000 TCR beta sequences with specific HLA alleles at a false discovery rate of 0.05. Some IMGT-functional V segments, including TRBV6-2 and TRBV6-3, could not be told apart with the 87-base-pair reads, so those segments were excluded. This cohort had only TCR beta chains sequenced, and the lack of alpha or paired-chain data limited which features could be detected. The study listed 164 TCR beta chains as associated with cytomegalovirus. HLA typing was unavailable for some donors at each locus, so association tests used only the typed subset. Assigning TCR associations to individual alleles was difficult when HLA alleles, especially DR and DQ, strongly co-occurred. In a later analysis, HLA-associated TCR beta chains were found to be more clonally expanded and to have lower generation probabilities than equally common non-associated chains. Several of the top co-occurrence clusters appeared to be linked to parvovirus B19, influenza, CMV and Epstein-Barr virus, according to a later analysis. A few of the identified cytomegalovirus-associated TCR beta chains were confirmed in vitro to be specific for cytomegalovirus antigens. The earlier analysis of 587 of the donors excluded some 15 rarely observed V segments, including chromosome 9 orphons, because counts were too low. The authors suggested that the approach could potentially be generalized to other disease states and immunological phenotypes. A later genetic analysis reported fewer N-insertions in productive TCRs among donors in an Asian-associated ancestry cluster than the roughly 650-donor mean. A group of highly shared sequence variants was considered likely to be a technical artifact of the sequencing pipeline. In a later analysis, TCR association rates were found to vary across HLA loci, with the most associated TCRs seen for DRB1 alleles and the fewest for HLA-C alleles. A further reported finding was that TCR beta sequences accurately predicted the HLA-A and HLA-B alleles for most subjects in the first cohort. Across donors, most TCR sequences were observed very rarely, whereas some public TCRs were present in many individuals. V-gene and J-gene trimming of TCR beta chains was associated with a missense DCLRE1C variant in a later genetic analysis, and the association was replicated in an independent cohort. Sequencing depth was assumed to be roughly uniform across donors in the presence/absence analyses, though that assumption may not hold. In an earlier analysis of fewer than 700 of the donors, most TCR beta V segments appeared in productive rearrangements about 87% or about 30% of the time, broadly matching IMGT annotations. Immune exposure information for the cohort was limited to CMV serostatus.

The germline V and J ends show losses of 6 bases and 4 bases respectively, and no gene match explains 6 bases of the junction. The germline V gene (reference sequence) sets CDR1 to MNHNY and CDR2 to SVGAGI. The CDR3 contains 14 residues, cysteine and phenylalanine counted. The DNA shown is the 42-base CDR3, in frame from base 1. This receptor was taken from a man in his thirties or forties in good health and CMV-seropositive. The V gene is TRBV6-6 and the J gene is TRBJ1-3; a stretch of 7 junction bases matches TRBD1. The sequencing input was PBMCs. The CDR3 protein is CASRRQGIGNTIYF. In nucleotide form, the sequence is TGTGCCAGCAGGAGACAGGGAATCGGAAACACCATATATTTT.